The 17 T cell receptor beta chains below come from one sample, sequenced in a study of T-cell memory formation after mild COVID-19. TCRdb used MiXCR to reprocess the 5' RACE reads, holding one entry per CDR3 protein. The profile shows hundreds of thousands of distinct CDR3 sequences, 15% to 20% of them singletons. What was sequenced was PBMCs or a T cell subset sorted from them (not recorded which). The receptors originated from a man between 18 and 29 years old who had mild COVID-19 (a few samples of this study predate the infection). Cell type and time point are not known.

The table lists this clonotype with many counts. The rearrangement links TRBV7-2 to TRBJ1-1, with a tentative D call TRBD1 (6 bases). Trimming left V 6 bases short and J 1 base short, with 15 bases between. CDR3 length: 15 residues. The germline V gene encodes CDR1 SGHTA and CDR2 FQGNSA. CDR3 nucleotide sequence: TGTGCCAGCAGTTTCACCGGGACAAGGAACACTGAAGCTTTCTTT. It specifies CASSFTGTRNTEAFF.

CDR3 sequence reads: CATGGTYGPNTGELFF. As DNA, the CDR3 is TGTGCCACTGGTGGGACCTACGGCCCGAACACCGGGGAGCTGTTTTTT. V is TRBV7-8 and J is TRBJ2-2, with D perhaps being TRBD1 or TRBD2 (5 bases each). CDR1 is SGHVS, CDR2 FQNEAQ, per germline. The CDR3 runs to 16 residues. V shed 10 bases and J shed 0 bases, with 18 bases lying between them.

V and J are TRBV5-1 and TRBJ1-2; D is ambiguous. Germline V gene data show CDR1 as SGHRS and CDR2 as YFSETQ. The CDR3 is 14 amino acids. V was shortened by 0 bases and J by 1 base, with 7 bases between the two germline ends. The CDR3 region has the DNA TGCGCCAGCAGCTTGGCGGGAGATAACTATGGCTACACCTTC. Translating gives CASSLAGDNYGYTF.

The rearrangement uses TRBV4-1 and TRBJ2-1, with TRBD2 as a possible D gene (6 bases). From germline, CDR1 is MGHRA and CDR2 YSYEKL. Trimming took 0 bases from V and 6 from J, leaving 12 bases between them. The CDR3 runs 15 residues. The CDR3 DNA reads TGCGCCAGCAGCCAAGATCCCTCACTAGCCAATGAGCAGTTCTTC. This translates into CASSQDPSLANEQFF.

This chain connects TRBV20-1 to TRBJ1-1; D gene uncertain. CDR1 is DFQATT and CDR2 is SNEGSKA in the germline V gene (reference sequence). The CDR3 is made up of 12 amino acids. Trimming removed 4 bases from V and 4 bases from J, with 10 bases in between. Written as DNA, the CDR3 is TGCAGTGCTACGGTGGGGAGCACTGAAGCTTTCTTT. It yields the protein CSATVGSTEAFF.

The chain is built from TRBV7-6 and TRBJ2-1, with a weak D call TRBD1 (5 bases). The CDR3 has 15 residues. The germline gives CDR1 SGHVS, CDR2 FNYEAQ. V dropped 1 base and J dropped 3 bases, with 10 bases sitting between them. The DNA of the CDR3 is TGTGCCAGCAGCTTAGGAAGGGGCTTCTACAATGAGCAGTTCTTC. This codes for CASSLGRGFYNEQFF.

The chain links TRBV10-2 to TRBJ1-5; TRBD1 matches at 8 bases. The ends lost 3 bases at V and 4 bases at J; junction bases unmatched: 5. Germline CDR1 reads WSHSY; CDR2 reads SAAADI. The CDR3 is 15 residues long. CDR3: CASSDQGAGNQPQHF. The CDR3, as DNA: TGCGCCAGCAGTGACCAGGGGGCCGGGAATCAGCCCCAGCATTTT.

This clonotype was detected many times. This chain joins TRBV24-1 and TRBJ2-5; D is unresolved. The CDR3 contains 15 residues. In germline, CDR1 is KGHDR, CDR2 SFDVKD. Trimming cost V 4 bases and J 0 bases, with 11 bases left between them. The chain's CDR3 is CATSDPRGHQETQYF. The DNA of the CDR3 is TGTGCCACCAGTGACCCCCGAGGACACCAAGAGACCCAGTACTTC.

This clonotype was counted between two and nine times. DNA of the CDR3: TGTGCCAGCAGCTTTTCCAGGGGTGGTACCGGGGAGCTGTTTTTT. Protein product: CASSFSRGGTGELFF. This chain links TRBV7-3 with TRBJ2-2, with D tentatively TRBD1 (6 bases). The germline V gene encodes CDR1 SGHTA and CDR2 FQGTGA. The CDR3 runs 15 residues. Trimming took 3 bases from V and 5 from J, leaving 13 bases between them.

This clonotype was recorded many times. This chain uses TRBV6-5 with TRBJ1-1; 7 nucleotides agree with TRBD1. Trimming cost V 5 bases and J 0 bases; bases outside gene matches: 3. The CDR3 extends over 14 amino acids. Germline V gene data show CDR1 as MNHEY and CDR2 as SVGAGI. CDR3 DNA sequence: TGTGCCAGCAGTCCCGGACAGGTGAACACTGAAGCTTTCTTT. This gives the protein CASSPGQVNTEAFF.

The chain carries TRBV5-1 and TRBJ2-5, with a weak D call TRBD2 (6 bases). The CDR3 has 14 residues. The germline V and J ends were trimmed by 0 bases and 5 bases, with 11 bases remaining between them. Germline CDR1 is SGHRS and CDR2 is YFSETQ. In DNA, the CDR3 is TGCGCCAGCAGCTTGGCGGGGGAGTGGGAGACCCAGTACTTC. Its protein is CASSLAGEWETQYF.

This clonotype has at least ten counts. This rearrangement joins TRBV7-2 to TRBJ2-5; D unclear. This CDR3 is 13 amino acids long. From germline, CDR1 is SGHTA and CDR2 FQGNSA. Trimming removed 3 bases from V and 2 bases from J, with 7 bases in between. CDR3 region: CASSFSWQETQYF. Written as DNA, the CDR3 is TGTGCCAGCAGCTTTAGTTGGCAAGAGACCCAGTACTTC. The complete variable domain, with remaining parts taken from reference TRBV7-2 and TRBJ2-5, reads GAGVSQSPSNKVTEKGKDVELRCDPISGHTALYWYRQSLGQGLEFLIYFQGNSAPDKSGLPSDRFSAERTGGSVSTLTIQRTQQEDSAVYLCASSFSWQETQYFGPGTRLLVL.

The chain has TRBV7-9 and TRBJ1-4; D unresolved. V lost 1 base and J lost 0, with 9 bases in between. This CDR3 region has 16 residues. The germline V gene has CDR1 SEHNR and CDR2 FQNEAQ (reference sequence). The CDR3 DNA reads as TGTGCCAGCAGCTTAGGAAGGAGGGCAACTAATGAAAAACTGTTTTTT. Translating it yields CASSLGRRATNEKLFF.

This clonotype was seen many times. V gene TRBV19 combines with J gene TRBJ2-7; TRBD1 aligns across 7 bases. Germline V gene data show CDR1 as LNHDA and CDR2 as SQIVND (reference sequence). The V gene end was trimmed by 0 bases and the J gene end by 0 bases; junction bases not matched to a gene: 11. This CDR3 is built from 18 residues. The CDR3 DNA sequence: TGTGCCAGTAGTATAGATCGAGGATGTCGGGACAGCTCCTACGAGCAGTACGTC. This encodes CASSIDRGCRDSSYEQYV.

The chain employs TRBV7-2 and TRBJ1-2; 8 positions agree with TRBD1. The V segment lost 6 bases and the J segment 7 bases; nucleotides outside the gene matches: 7. In germline, CDR1 is SGHTA, CDR2 FQGNSA. This CDR3 comprises 13 residues. The CDR3 reads CASSPDRDGGYTF. CDR3 nucleotides: TGTGCCAGCAGTCCGGACAGGGATGGTGGCTACACCTTC.

This clonotype turned up a few times. The chain recombines TRBV10-3 with TRBJ1-5; TRBD1 agrees at 10 bases. This CDR3 spans 14 amino acids. J lost 6 bases, V lost 5 bases, and 4 bases had no gene match. Looked up from germline, CDR1 is ENHRY and CDR2 is SYGVKD. CDR3 nucleotides: TGTGCCATCAGTCCGGGACAGGGGAGTCAGCCCCAGCATTTT. As protein: CAISPGQGSQPQHF.

This clonotype was seen ten or more times. The V and J genes are TRBV7-9 and TRBJ2-7, with a weak D call TRBD1 (6 bases). Germline lookup yields CDR1 SEHNR and CDR2 FQNEAQ (reference sequence). The CDR3 length is 14 residues. V was pared by 6 bases and J by 6 bases, with 18 bases between. CDR3 amino acids: CASSNRDKGSEQYV. DNA of the CDR3: TGTGCCAGCAGTAACCGGGACAAAGGAAGCGAGCAGTACGTC.